A single sample is the source of the 28 T cell receptor beta chains below, sequenced in a study of T-cell memory formation after mild COVID-19 (dated by TCRdb to the early 2020s). The method behind the library was 5' RACE. Sequencing instrument: Illumina NovaSeq 6000. TCRdb took the public reads, trimmed them with fastp at Q25, ran MiXCR for clone calling and kept in-frame beta chains. Here each entry gathers all rows of one CDR3 protein and keeps the most common genes and DNA. This sample comprises about 340,000 distinct CDR3 sequences, around an eighth of them detected only once. In total, the top ten clones hold about 22% of the sample. The material sequenced was PBMCs or a T cell subset sorted from them (not recorded which). The receptors come from a man aged 18 to 35 who had mild COVID-19 (a few samples of this study predate the infection). The sample titles of this study are shuffled in the database, so cell type and time point are left out; the donor was told from shared clones.

CDR3 sequence: CACLAGAYNEQFF. The DNA of the CDR3 is TGTGCCTGCTTGGCGGGGGCCTACAATGAGCAGTTCTTC. The rearrangement joins TRBV30 to TRBJ2-1; 7 bases match TRBD2. V was clipped by 6 bases and J by 2 bases; unmatched bases: 4. Germline V gives CDR1 GTSNPN, CDR2 SVGIG (reference sequence). The CDR3 loop spans 13 amino acids.

This clonotype has more than one count but fewer than ten. The gene calls are TRBV5-1 and TRBJ1-2; D might be TRBD1 (6 bases). Germline CDR1 and CDR2: SGHRS and YFSETQ. Trimming removed 4 bases from V and 7 bases from J, with 11 bases in between. This CDR3 comprises 12 residues. The CDR3 DNA reads TGCGCCAGCAGCGTACAGGGATCTGGCTACACCTTC. As protein: CASSVQGSGYTF.

This clonotype was seen a handful of times. This chain uses TRBV27 with TRBJ1-1; D possibly corresponds to TRBD1 (5 bases). The CDR3 is made up of 12 amino acids. The germline CDR1 and CDR2 sequences are MNHEY and SMNVEV (reference sequence). V lost 6 bases, J lost 5 bases, and 10 bases lay in between. CDR3 sequence reads: CASSAGRTEAFF. CDR3 sequence (DNA): TGTGCCAGCAGCGCAGGGCGAACTGAAGCTTTCTTT.

The chain links TRBV20-1 to TRBJ1-2; 8 bases map to TRBD1. Unmatched junction bases numbered 5, after V lost 3 bases and J lost 8 bases. From germline, CDR1 is DFQATT and CDR2 SNEGSKA (reference sequence). The CDR3 extends over 12 amino acids. CDR3 amino acids: CSARTGAGGYTF. Here the CDR3 DNA reads TGCAGTGCTAGGACAGGGGCGGGAGGCTACACCTTC.

This chain connects TRBV20-1 to TRBJ2-5, with 9 bases lining up with TRBD1. Germline CDR1 and CDR2: DFQATT and SNEGSKA (reference sequence). J gave up 3 bases and V 3 bases, and 2 bases lay outside the gene matches. This CDR3 has 13 amino acids. CDR3 sequence (DNA): TGCAGTGCTAGCTGGACAGGGGAAGAGACCCAGTACTTC. It is translated as CSASWTGEETQYF.

This clonotype was detected only a few times. The chain recombines TRBV2 with TRBJ2-1; 10 bases map to TRBD1. The CDR3 consists of 15 residues. The ends lost 7 bases at V and 6 bases at J; junction bases unmatched: 9. Germline CDR1 reads SNHLY; CDR2 reads FYNNEI. The CDR3 bases are TGTGCCAGCACCCGGGGGACAGGGGCTTCCAATGAGCAGTTCTTC. The encoded protein is CASTRGTGASNEQFF.

The chain uses TRBV9 and TRBJ2-1; the D gene is possibly TRBD2 (7 bases). The CDR3 spans 14 residues. CDR1 SGDLS and CDR2 YYNGEE come from the germline V gene. Trimming stripped 0 bases from V and 8 bases from J, with 12 bases between. The CDR3, as DNA: TGTGCCAGCAGCGTAGTAGGGGGGGTTGATGAGCAGTTCTTC. Its protein product is CASSVVGGVDEQFF.

The gene calls are TRBV3-1 and TRBJ2-1; no clear D. CDR1 LGHDT and CDR2 YNNKEL come from the germline V gene (reference sequence). This CDR3 has 13 amino acids. Trimming removed 4 bases from V and 7 bases from J, with 11 bases in between. DNA for the CDR3: TGTGCCAGCAGCCCGACCGTGTGGAATGAGCAGTTCTTC. Its translation is CASSPTVWNEQFF.

The sample holds a few counts of this clonotype. The chain uses TRBV10-3 and TRBJ2-7; 10 bases map to TRBD1. Germline V gene sequence: CDR1 ENHRY, CDR2 SYGVKD. Trimming at V came to 6 bases and at J to 3 bases, leaving 5 bases not matched to a gene. The CDR3 consists of 14 residues. The CDR3 coding sequence is TGTGCCATCAGGGACAGGGGGGGACTCTACGAGCAGTACGTC. Translating it yields CAIRDRGGLYEQYV.

This clonotype was counted a few times. The J gene is TRBJ2-3, the V gene TRBV5-1, with 9 bases fitting TRBD2. V gave up 0 bases and J gave up 5 bases; unmatched junction bases: 4. CDR1 is SGHRS and CDR2 is YFSETQ in the germline V gene. The CDR3 runs 15 residues. CDR3 bases: TGCGCCAGCAGCTTGGGCGGGGGGGCTGAAGATACGCAGTATTTT. This gives the protein CASSLGGGAEDTQYF.

The chain links TRBV7-9 to TRBJ1-4, with 8 bases identical to TRBD1. V lost 3 bases and J lost 7; bases outside the gene matches: 4. The V gene's germline CDR1 is SEHNR and CDR2 FQNEAQ (reference sequence). There are 14 residues in the CDR3. In DNA, the CDR3 is TGTGCCAGCAGCTTGGGGACAGGACCTGAAAAACTGTTTTTT. Its protein product is CASSLGTGPEKLFF.

This clonotype was seen a handful of times. V and J are TRBV6-1 and TRBJ2-1; a weak D match, TRBD2 (6 bases). V was trimmed by 5 bases and J by 8 bases, leaving 13 bases between them. Germline V gene sequence: CDR1 MNHNS, CDR2 SASEGT. The CDR3 covers 13 residues. The CDR3 spells CASSRTIKDEQFF. The CDR3 nucleotides read TGTGCCAGCAGTCGGACTATTAAGGATGAGCAGTTCTTC.

This clonotype was found a few times. J is TRBJ2-1 and V is TRBV11-3, with D hard to call. Trimming stripped 5 bases from V and 6 bases from J, with 11 bases between. CDR1 is SGHNT, CDR2 YENEEA, per germline. This CDR3 contains 13 residues. The CDR3 nucleotides are TGTGCCAGCAGCCCTCCCATAAGCAATGAGCAGTTCTTC. Translating it yields CASSPPISNEQFF.

This clonotype came up a few times. This chain links TRBV6-2 or TRBV6-3 with TRBJ2-2; 7 bases line up with TRBD2. In germline, CDR1 is MNHEY, CDR2 SVGEGT. Trimming at V came to 6 bases and at J to 5 bases, leaving 9 bases not matched to a gene. This CDR3 comprises 15 residues. CDR3 amino acids: CASSQRDYLTGELFF. For the CDR3, the DNA is TGTGCCAGCAGCCAACGGGACTACCTAACCGGGGAGCTGTTTTTT.

This clonotype was detected a few times. The chain links TRBV7-9 to TRBJ1-1; unclear D gene. Trimming pared 5 bases from V and 7 bases from J, leaving 11 bases between. In germline, CDR1 is SEHNR, CDR2 FQNEAQ (reference sequence). The CDR3 is 12 residues long. In DNA form, the CDR3 reads TGTGCCAGCAGCCCGCCGGCGGGTGAAGCTTTCTTT. This encodes CASSPPAGEAFF.

This CDR3 reads CASSQGGGMNTEAFF. As DNA, the CDR3 is TGCGCCAGCAGCCAAGGAGGGGGGATGAACACTGAAGCTTTCTTT. The chain joins TRBV4-3 to TRBJ1-1; D is perhaps TRBD1 (6 bases). CDR3 length: 15 residues. Germline V gene sequence: CDR1 LGHNA, CDR2 YSLEER. The germline V and J ends were trimmed by 1 base and 0 bases, with 9 bases remaining between them.

The chain is built from TRBV15 and TRBJ2-7; the D gene is possibly TRBD1 (6 bases). CDR3 length: 14 amino acids. Trimming cost V 3 bases and J 1 base, with 10 bases left between them. Per germline, CDR1 LNHNV and CDR2 YYDKDF (reference sequence). CDR3 nucleotide sequence: TGTGCCACCAGCAGGGACAGCACTTCCTACGAGCAGTACTTC. Encoded protein: CATSRDSTSYEQYF.

This clonotype was detected many times. The chain is built from TRBV11-2 and TRBJ2-1; D call uncertain. Germline CDR1 reads SGHAT; CDR2 reads FQNNGV. This CDR3 contains 14 residues. V lost 6 bases to trimming and J lost 1 base, with 10 bases between them. The CDR3 is CASSPRASYNEQFF. The CDR3 region has the DNA TGTGCCAGCAGTCCACGGGCGTCCTACAATGAGCAGTTCTTC.

This clonotype showed up just a few times. This chain joins TRBV25-1 and TRBJ2-1, with 9 nucleotides matching TRBD2. Germline V lookup: CDR1 MGHDK, CDR2 SYGVNS. J was trimmed by 5 bases and V by 4 bases; bases with no gene match: 3. There are 14 residues in the CDR3. CDR3 bases: TGTGCCAGCAGTGGAGGACTAGCGCACAATGAGCAGTTCTTC. Its protein is CASSGGLAHNEQFF.

In its sample, this clonotype was seen a few times. The chain recombines TRBV19 with TRBJ1-5; 7 nucleotides align to TRBD1. This CDR3 comprises 15 residues. Germline V lookup: CDR1 LNHDA, CDR2 SQIVND (reference sequence). The ends lost 6 bases at V and 5 bases at J; junction bases unmatched: 10. CDR3 in amino acids: CASSRDRAWDQPQHF. The CDR3 DNA reads as TGTGCCAGTAGCCGAGACAGGGCTTGGGATCAGCCCCAGCATTTT. The variable domain in full, with the rest retrieved from reference TRBV19 and TRBJ1-5, is DGGITQSPKYLFRKEGQNVTLSCEQNLNHDAMYWYRQDPGQGLRLIYYSQIVNDFQKGDIAEGYSVSREKKESFPLTVTSAQKNPTAFYLCASSRDRAWDQPQHFGDGTRLSIL.

This clonotype was seen a few times. V and J are TRBV6-5 and TRBJ1-5, with D uncertain. V lost 8 bases to trimming and J lost 1 base, with 9 bases between them. Germline lookup yields CDR1 MNHEY and CDR2 SVGAGI. The CDR3 consists of 13 residues. CDR3 sequence: CASGSRSNQPQHF. CDR3 nucleotides: TGTGCCAGCGGATCTCGCAGCAATCAGCCCCAGCATTTT.

There are a few counts of this clonotype. The chain couples TRBV5-1 to TRBJ2-2; no clear D. This CDR3 contains 16 residues. The ends were cut back, 1 base at V and 0 bases at J, with 10 bases in the middle. Germline values: CDR1 SGHRS, CDR2 YFSETQ. The CDR3 protein is CASSLRTTANTGELFF. CDR3 DNA sequence: TGCGCCAGCAGCTTGCGGACGACGGCGAACACCGGGGAGCTGTTTTTT.

This clonotype occurred many times. DNA of the CDR3: TGCGCCAGCAGCCCCCGGGACCCAATGGATGAAAAACTGTTTTTT. Protein sequence: CASSPRDPMDEKLFF. The chain employs TRBV5-1 and TRBJ1-4; tentatively, D is TRBD1 (5 bases). Germline V lookup: CDR1 SGHRS, CDR2 YFSETQ. Trimming took off 4 bases at V and 6 bases at J, with 16 bases between the two ends. CDR3 size: 15 residues.

The table lists this clonotype with a few counts. V usage is TRBV2 and J usage is TRBJ1-2; 7 nucleotides line up with TRBD1. Germline V lookup: CDR1 SNHLY, CDR2 FYNNEI. CDR3 length: 13 residues. Unmatched junction bases numbered 8, after V lost 10 bases and J lost 3 bases. CDR3 amino acids: CATRIQGYYGYTF. CDR3 DNA sequence: TGTGCCACCCGGATACAGGGGTACTATGGCTACACCTTC.

This clonotype was found a few times. The J gene is TRBJ1-5, the V gene TRBV20-1; D is possibly TRBD1 (5 bases). Germline V gene sequence: CDR1 DFQATT, CDR2 SNEGSKA (reference sequence). The V end lost 1 base, the J end lost 4 bases, and 14 bases lay between the germline ends. CDR3 length: 15 amino acids. The CDR3 sequence: CSARVAGRDNQPQHF. In DNA, the CDR3 is TGCAGTGCTAGAGTGGCAGGGAGGGATAATCAGCCCCAGCATTTT.

The chain links TRBV4-3 to TRBJ2-7; maybe TRBD2 (5 bases). Trimming took off 1 base at V and 5 bases at J, with 24 bases between the two ends. Germline CDR1 and CDR2: LGHNA and YSLEER. The length of the CDR3 is 18 residues. The CDR3 coding sequence is TGCGCCAGCAGCCAAGTCAGCGTACGCGGCGAGGGAACCCACGAGCAGTACTTC. Translated: CASSQVSVRGEGTHEQYF.

The V call is TRBV7-3, the J call TRBJ2-2, with a tentative D call TRBD2 (5 bases). There are 16 residues in the CDR3. V lost 1 base and J lost 6, with 15 bases in between. CDR1 is SGHTA and CDR2 is FQGTGA in the germline V gene. Here the CDR3 DNA reads TGTGCCAGCAGCTTAAATTCCGGGGTCGATCCCGGGGAGCTGTTTTTT. Its protein is CASSLNSGVDPGELFF.

The V and J genes are TRBV29-1 and TRBJ2-2, with D possibly being TRBD1 (5 bases). V was trimmed by 4 bases and J by 0 bases, leaving 9 bases between them. The CDR3 is made up of 14 amino acids. From germline, CDR1 is SQVTM and CDR2 ANQGSEA. The CDR3 loop is CSVARTTNTGELFF. Here the CDR3 DNA reads TGCAGCGTTGCGAGGACAACGAACACCGGGGAGCTGTTTTTT.